This T cell receptor beta chain came from a study of cytomegalovirus exposure and HLA in healthy donors. Regarding the study as a whole: Analyzed later, most CMV-associated TCR beta chains appeared HLA-restricted. Researchers left out some V segments, among them TRBV6-2 and TRBV6-3, as indistinguishable. More clonal expansion characterized HLA-associated TCR beta chains than equally common others in a later analysis. A later analysis associated some 18,000 TCR beta sequences with HLA alleles at a 0.05 false discovery rate.

Primers included in the PCR were 60 Vbeta and 13 Jbeta primers. Sequencing was performed with immunoSEQ multiplex PCR; in TCRdb, only in-frame clones are kept and a portion is missing. The table records over 150,000 clones, around 73% of them present only once. CDR3 length: 13 amino acids. V shed 1 base and J shed 4 bases, with 8 bases lying between them. Germline loops: CDR1 SGHNT, CDR2 YYREEE (reference sequence). Worth noting for this clone: What it binds is not known.

The chain carries TRBV5-4 and TRBJ1-2, with D possibly being TRBD1 (6 bases). The receptor comes from a woman aged 25 to 39 in good health and CMV-seronegative. What was sequenced was PBMCs. CDR3 protein: CASSLRTVYGYTF. CDR3 in DNA: TGTGCCAGCAGCTTGCGGACAGTCTATGGCTACACCTTC.